The table lists the clone carrying this TCR beta chain with many counts. The data derive from a study of blood T cell repertoires in COVID-19. Study background: The analysed material was cDNA or gDNA that came from T cells, B-cell-depleted T cells, or PBMCs.

Per the study methods: Estimation of nucleated cell counts relied on the amplification of reference gene primers. Here immunoSEQ multiplex PCR was the method, and the copy in TCRdb shows in-frame clones only, minus some. For V, J and clone size, that table is used; D and trimming come from the DNA. The sample holds fewer than 350,000 clones, about 91% seen once. Germline V gives CDR1 MRHNA, CDR2 SNTAGT. The ends lost 3 bases at V and 5 bases at J; junction bases unmatched: 3. The CDR3 sequence is 14 residues long. The chain employs TRBV6-4 and TRBJ2-1; TRBD1 aligns across 8 bases. This receptor was identified in a man aged 40-55 years who had been exposed to COVID-19. The sequencing sample was made of PBMCs or T cells enriched from blood (not recorded which). In nucleotides, the CDR3 is TGTGCCAGCAGTGAGGGACAGGAGCACAATGAGCAGTTCTTC. Translation gives CASSEGQEHNEQFF.